These 19 T cell receptor beta chains were all obtained from the same sample, sequenced in a study of STAT3 mutations in large granular lymphocyte leukemia. Study outcomes and limitations: At least one immunodominant TCR beta clonotype appeared in every T-cell large granular lymphocyte leukemia patient.

Their antigens remain unidentified. Profiling relied on immunoSEQ multiplex PCR, and the TCRdb table lists in-frame clones only, not all of them. The repertoire holds approximately 5,200 clones, with around half as singletons. The source material was peripheral blood mononuclear cells. The receptors originated from a woman in her 70s with T-cell large granular lymphocyte leukemia. Some clones in this sample may be carry-over from other donors' samples.

The rearrangement joins TRBV13 to TRBJ2-5, with 10 bases identical to TRBD1. CDR1 PRHDT and CDR2 FYEKMQ come from the germline V gene (reference sequence). CDR3 length: 14 amino acids. Germline trimming cut 6 bases from V and 5 bases from J; bases unmatched to any gene: 6. CDR3 in DNA: TGTGCCAGCAGACCGGGACAGGGGTTGGAGACCCAGTACTTC. Translating it yields CASRPGQGLETQYF.

This clone was seen only once. CDR3 DNA sequence: TGTGCCAGCTGCATTACACCGTACTATGGCTACACCTTC. Translated: CASCITPYYGYTF. This sequence joins TRBV6-6 and TRBJ1-2; no reliable D call. The CDR3 covers 13 residues. The V end lost 8 bases, the J end lost 3 bases, and 13 bases lay between the germline ends. Germline V gives CDR1 MNHNY, CDR2 SVGAGI (reference sequence).

The sample holds a few counts of this clone. The chain carries TRBV18 and TRBJ2-5; weak D call: TRBD1 (6 bases). Trimming left V 0 bases short and J 5 bases short, with 13 bases between. This CDR3 region has 15 residues. The germline CDR1 and CDR2 sequences are KGHSH and LQKENI. This CDR3 reads CASSPPGTSRETQYF. CDR3 DNA sequence: TGTGCCAGCTCACCACCGGGGACATCTCGGGAGACCCAGTACTTC.

This clone came up a few times. The chain is built from TRBV18 and TRBJ1-5, with D maybe TRBD1 (5 bases). Trimming took off 2 bases at V and 5 bases at J, with 7 bases between the two ends. From germline, CDR1 is KGHSH and CDR2 LQKENI. This CDR3 spans 13 amino acids. CDR3 region: CASSPGGDQPQHF. For the CDR3, the DNA is TGTGCCAGCTCACCAGGGGGAGATCAGCCCCAGCATTTT. Looking up the rest from reference TRBV18 and TRBJ1-5 gives the full variable domain: NAGVMQNPRHLVRRRGQEARLRCSPMKGHSHVYWYRQLPEEGLKFMVYLQKENIIDESGMPKERFSAEFPKEGPSILRIQQVVRGDSAAYFCASSPGGDQPQHFGDGTRLSIL.

This clone occurred a few times. The CDR3 sequence: CASSKTGLKETQYF. Here the CDR3 DNA reads TGTGCCAGCAGCAAGACAGGGCTGAAAGAGACCCAGTACTTC. The chain uses TRBV6-5 and TRBJ2-5, with 7 bases identical to TRBD1. This CDR3 spans 14 amino acids. Trimming at V came to 6 bases and at J to 3 bases, leaving 7 bases not matched to a gene. CDR1 and CDR2 (germline): MNHEY, SVGAGI.

This clone was picked up a small number of times. The chain links TRBV13 to TRBJ2-5; 13 bases are a match to TRBD2. J was trimmed by 3 bases and V by 5 bases; bases with no gene match: 9. Germline V gene sequence: CDR1 PRHDT, CDR2 FYEKMQ (reference sequence). This CDR3 has 17 amino acids. CDR3 sequence reads: CASSAGLAGEQEETQYF. The CDR3 DNA reads as TGTGCCAGCAGCGCTGGACTAGCGGGAGAACAGGAAGAGACCCAGTACTTC.

The J gene is TRBJ1-5, the V gene TRBV19, with D tentatively TRBD1 (5 bases). This CDR3 has 14 residues. V gave up 3 bases and J gave up 5 bases, with 11 bases separating them. CDR1 LNHDA and CDR2 SQIVND come from the germline V gene (reference sequence). CDR3 loop: CASSMGLGDQPQHF. The CDR3, as DNA: TGTGCCAGTAGTATGGGACTGGGGGATCAGCCCCAGCATTTT.

This clone was detected a few times. The chain links TRBV2 to TRBJ1-5; D is unclear. V was trimmed by 6 bases and J by 5 bases, leaving 14 bases between them. The germline V gene encodes CDR1 SNHLY and CDR2 FYNNEI. The CDR3 extends over 14 amino acids. CDR3 residues: CASRDRTEDQPQHF. The CDR3 nucleotides read TGTGCCAGCAGGGATCGCACGGAAGATCAGCCCCAGCATTTT.

This clone was counted only a few times. The rearrangement links TRBV18 to TRBJ2-7; D may be TRBD1 (6 bases). The CDR3 has 13 residues. Germline assignment: CDR1 KGHSH and CDR2 LQKENI. Trimming stripped 3 bases from V and 3 bases from J, with 9 bases between. The CDR3 here is CASSPGHDYEQYF. In DNA, the CDR3 is TGTGCCAGCTCACCGGGACATGACTACGAGCAGTACTTC.

V is TRBV30 and J is TRBJ1-3, with no clear D. V was trimmed by 0 bases and J by 1 base, leaving 16 bases between them. CDR3 size: 17 residues. Germline V gene sequence: CDR1 GTSNPN, CDR2 SVGIG (reference sequence). The CDR3 loop reads CAWSVLGSLTSGNTIYF. CDR3 nucleotide sequence: TGTGCCTGGAGTGTACTAGGCAGCCTCACTTCTGGAAACACCATATATTTT.

The rearrangement uses TRBV5-6 and TRBJ2-3, with D perhaps TRBD1 (6 bases). Trimming shortened V by 4 bases and J by 5 bases, and 11 bases separated the two germline ends. The length of the CDR3 is 13 residues. Germline V lookup: CDR1 SGHDT, CDR2 YYEEEE. CDR3 loop: CASSHRVGDTQYF. CDR3 bases: TGTGCCAGCAGCCACAGGGTAGGAGATACGCAGTATTTT.

V is TRBV30 and J is TRBJ2-7; no clear D. From germline, CDR1 is GTSNPN and CDR2 SVGIG (reference sequence). CDR3 size: 12 residues. V lost 2 bases and J lost 6, with 11 bases in between. This CDR3 reads CAWSSSVVEQYF. The CDR3 DNA sequence: TGTGCCTGGAGTTCGAGTGTGGTCGAGCAGTACTTC.

This chain joins TRBV27 and TRBJ2-7; 8 positions match TRBD1. Germline values: CDR1 MNHEY, CDR2 SMNVEV (reference sequence). The CDR3 length is 15 residues. With V trimmed by 2 bases and J by 6 bases, 9 bases remained unmatched. CDR3: CASSLAGQGAIEQYF. In nucleotides, the CDR3 is TGTGCCAGCAGTTTAGCAGGGCAGGGGGCTATCGAGCAGTACTTC.

This clone was counted between two and nine times. The chain couples TRBV7-9 to TRBJ1-2; TRBD1 might be the D (6 bases). Germline CDR1 SEHNR, CDR2 FQNEAQ (reference sequence). The CDR3 contains 13 residues. Trimming pared 5 bases from V and 8 bases from J, leaving 15 bases between. CDR3 loop: CASSGEGGRGYTF. CDR3 nucleotides: TGTGCCAGCAGCGGCGAGGGGGGGAGAGGCTACACCTTC.

This clone turned up a few times. The J gene is TRBJ1-2, the V gene TRBV30; TRBD1 might be the D (6 bases). CDR3 length: 14 amino acids. The V gene's germline CDR1 is GTSNPN and CDR2 SVGIG (reference sequence). V shed 4 bases and J shed 1 base, with 13 bases lying between them. The CDR3 here is CAWTPWTDNYGYTF. The CDR3 DNA is TGTGCCTGGACCCCTTGGACAGATAACTATGGCTACACCTTC. The full variable domain, its missing parts supplied by reference TRBV30 and TRBJ1-2, is SQTIHQWPATLVQPVGSPLSLECTVEGTSNPNLYWYRQAAGRGLQLLFYSVGIGQISSEVPQNLSASRPQDRQFILSSKKLLLSDSGFYLCAWTPWTDNYGYTFGSGTRLTVV.

The gene calls are TRBV25-1 and TRBJ2-5; D assignment may be TRBD1 or TRBD2 (5 bases each). V lost 3 bases and J lost 0, with 14 bases in between. CDR3 length equals 16 residues. Germline CDR1 MGHDK, CDR2 SYGVNS. The CDR3 DNA sequence: TGTGCCAGCAGTGATTTCACGGGGCAGTACCAAGAGACCCAGTACTTC. It encodes CASSDFTGQYQETQYF.

CDR3 in DNA: TGTGCCTTACGGGACAGGGGGCGAACTGAAGCTTTCTTT. This gives the protein CALRDRGRTEAFF. The rearrangement links TRBV30 to TRBJ1-1, with 12 bases fitting TRBD1. There are 13 residues in the CDR3. CDR1 and CDR2 from the germline V gene are GTSNPN and SVGIG (reference sequence). V was pared by 7 bases and J by 5 bases, with 5 bases of the junction left unmatched.

The chain joins TRBV5-1 to TRBJ1-1; TRBD1 is a possible D gene (5 bases). Germline loops: CDR1 SGHRS, CDR2 YFSETQ. This CDR3 has 14 amino acids. V lost 4 bases and J 0 bases, leaving 10 bases between the germline ends. The CDR3 nucleotides are TGCGCCAGCAGCCTCGGGACCTTGAACACTGAAGCTTTCTTT. Translation gives CASSLGTLNTEAFF. The full variable domain, in which reference TRBV5-1 and TRBJ1-1 provide the parts outside the CDR3, is KAGVTQTPRYLIKTRGQQVTLSCSPISGHRSVSWYQQTPGQGLQFLFEYFSETQRNKGNFPGRFSGRQFSNSRSEMNVSTLELGDSALYLCASSLGTLNTEAFFGQGTRLTVV.

The rearrangement links TRBV27 to TRBJ2-3, with D tentatively TRBD2 (5 bases). The germline V and J ends were trimmed by 4 bases and 6 bases, with 14 bases remaining between them. Germline loops: CDR1 MNHEY, CDR2 SMNVEV (reference sequence). This CDR3 has 14 amino acids. The CDR3: CASSSGSPRDTQYF. CDR3 bases: TGTGCCAGCAGTTCGGGGTCCCCAAGGGATACGCAGTATTTT.